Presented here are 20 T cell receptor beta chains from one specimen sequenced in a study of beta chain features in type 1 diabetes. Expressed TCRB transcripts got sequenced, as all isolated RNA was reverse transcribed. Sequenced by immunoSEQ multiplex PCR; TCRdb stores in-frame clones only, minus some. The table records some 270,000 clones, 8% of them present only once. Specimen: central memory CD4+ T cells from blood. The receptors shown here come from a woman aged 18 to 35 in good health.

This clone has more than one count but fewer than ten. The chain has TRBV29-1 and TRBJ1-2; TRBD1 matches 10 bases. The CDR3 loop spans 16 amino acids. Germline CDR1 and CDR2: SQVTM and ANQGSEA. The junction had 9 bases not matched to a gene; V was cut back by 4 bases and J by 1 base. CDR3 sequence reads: CSVVGTGDFGNYGYTF. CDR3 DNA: TGCAGCGTTGTCGGGACAGGGGACTTCGGTAACTATGGCTACACCTTC.

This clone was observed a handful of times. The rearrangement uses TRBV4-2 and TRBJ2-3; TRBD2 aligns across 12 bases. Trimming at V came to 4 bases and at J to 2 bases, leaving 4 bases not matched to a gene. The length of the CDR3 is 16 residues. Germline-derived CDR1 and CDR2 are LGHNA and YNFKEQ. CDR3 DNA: TGTGCCAGCAGCCTCGGACTAGCGGGGACCACAGATACGCAGTATTTT. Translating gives CASSLGLAGTTDTQYF.

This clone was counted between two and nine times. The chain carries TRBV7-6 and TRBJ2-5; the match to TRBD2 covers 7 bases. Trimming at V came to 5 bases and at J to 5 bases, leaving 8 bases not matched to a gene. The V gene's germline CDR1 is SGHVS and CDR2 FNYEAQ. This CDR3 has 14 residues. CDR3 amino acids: CASSPPGLEETQYF. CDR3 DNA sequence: TGTGCCAGCAGCCCACCAGGACTAGAGGAGACCCAGTACTTC.

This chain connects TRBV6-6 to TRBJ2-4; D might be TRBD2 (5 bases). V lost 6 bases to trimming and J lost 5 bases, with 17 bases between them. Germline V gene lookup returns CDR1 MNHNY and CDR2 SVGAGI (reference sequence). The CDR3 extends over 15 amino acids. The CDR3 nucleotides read TGTGCCAGCAGGGTACGAAGAGAAGCGGAAAACATTCAGTACTTC. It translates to CASRVRREAENIQYF.

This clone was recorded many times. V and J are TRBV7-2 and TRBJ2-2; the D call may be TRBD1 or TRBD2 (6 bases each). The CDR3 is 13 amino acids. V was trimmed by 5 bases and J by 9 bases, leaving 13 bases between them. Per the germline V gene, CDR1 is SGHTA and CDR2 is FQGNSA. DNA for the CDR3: TGTGCCAGCAGCCTAGAGGGGGGCAGGGAGCTGTTTTTT. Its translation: CASSLEGGRELFF. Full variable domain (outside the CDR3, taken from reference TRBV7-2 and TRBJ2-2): GAGVSQSPSNKVTEKGKDVELRCDPISGHTALYWYRQSLGQGLEFLIYFQGNSAPDKSGLPSDRFSAERTGGSVSTLTIQRTQQEDSAVYLCASSLEGGRELFFGEGSRLTVL.

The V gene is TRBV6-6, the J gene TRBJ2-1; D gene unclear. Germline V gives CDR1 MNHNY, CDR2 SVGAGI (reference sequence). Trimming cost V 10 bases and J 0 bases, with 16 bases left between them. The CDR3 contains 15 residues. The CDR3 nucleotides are TGTGCCACAAACGGTGGGTTGACCTCCTACAATGAGCAGTTCTTC. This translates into CATNGGLTSYNEQFF.

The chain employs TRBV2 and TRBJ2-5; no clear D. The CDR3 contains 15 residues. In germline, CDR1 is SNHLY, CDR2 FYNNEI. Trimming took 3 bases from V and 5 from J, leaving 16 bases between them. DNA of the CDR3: TGTGCCAGCAGTGAGGCCGTGGGGATACGGGAGACCCAGTACTTC. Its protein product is CASSEAVGIRETQYF. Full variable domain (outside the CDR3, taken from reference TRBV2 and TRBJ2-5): EPEVTQTPSHQVTQMGQEVILRCVPISNHLYFYWYRQILGQKVEFLVSFYNNEISEKSEIFDDQFSVERPDGSNFTLKIRSTKLEDSAMYFCASSEAVGIRETQYFGPGTRLLVL.

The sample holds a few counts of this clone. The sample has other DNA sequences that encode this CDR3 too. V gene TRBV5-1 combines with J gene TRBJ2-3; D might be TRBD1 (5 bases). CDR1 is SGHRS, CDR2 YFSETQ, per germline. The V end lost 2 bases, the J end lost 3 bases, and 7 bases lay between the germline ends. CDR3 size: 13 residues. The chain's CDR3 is CASSFSGTDTQYF. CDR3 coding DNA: TGCGCCAGCAGCTTCTCAGGGACAGATACGCAGTATTTT.

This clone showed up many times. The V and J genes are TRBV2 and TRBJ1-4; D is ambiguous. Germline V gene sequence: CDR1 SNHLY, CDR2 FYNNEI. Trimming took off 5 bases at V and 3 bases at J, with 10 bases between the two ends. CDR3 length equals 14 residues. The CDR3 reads CASSRNAANEKLFF. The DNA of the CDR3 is TGTGCCAGCAGTCGCAACGCGGCTAATGAAAAACTGTTTTTT. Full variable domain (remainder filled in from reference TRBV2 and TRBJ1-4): EPEVTQTPSHQVTQMGQEVILRCVPISNHLYFYWYRQILGQKVEFLVSFYNNEISEKSEIFDDQFSVERPDGSNFTLKIRSTKLEDSAMYFCASSRNAANEKLFFGSGTQLSVL.

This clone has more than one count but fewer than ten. DNA of the CDR3: TGTGCCAGCAGTCCGCCAGGCGCAACTAATGAAAAACTGTTTTTT. Translated, it gives CASSPPGATNEKLFF. The genes are TRBV28 and TRBJ1-4; D ambiguous. CDR1 and CDR2 from the germline V gene are MDHEN and SYDVKM. Deletions cut 5 bases from V and 0 bases from J, with 10 bases between. The CDR3 totals 15 residues.

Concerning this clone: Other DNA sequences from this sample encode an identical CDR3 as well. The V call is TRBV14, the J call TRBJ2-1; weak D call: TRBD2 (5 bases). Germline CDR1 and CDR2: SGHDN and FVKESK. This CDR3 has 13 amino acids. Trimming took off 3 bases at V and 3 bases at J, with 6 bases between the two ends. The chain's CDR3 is CASSQGVYNEQFF. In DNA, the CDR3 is TGTGCCAGCAGCCAGGGAGTCTACAATGAGCAGTTCTTC.

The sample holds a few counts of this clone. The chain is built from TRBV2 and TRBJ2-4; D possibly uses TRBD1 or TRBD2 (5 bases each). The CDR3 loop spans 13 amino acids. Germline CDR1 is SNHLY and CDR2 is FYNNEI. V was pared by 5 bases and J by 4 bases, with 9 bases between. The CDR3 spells CASSWDGKNIQYF. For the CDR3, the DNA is TGTGCCAGCAGTTGGGACGGTAAAAACATTCAGTACTTC.

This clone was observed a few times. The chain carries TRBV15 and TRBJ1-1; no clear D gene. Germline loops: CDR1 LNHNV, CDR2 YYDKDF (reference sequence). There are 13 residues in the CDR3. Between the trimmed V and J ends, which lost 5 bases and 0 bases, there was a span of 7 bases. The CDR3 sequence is CATSFILNTEAFF. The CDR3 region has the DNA TGTGCCACCAGCTTTATCTTGAACACTGAAGCTTTCTTT.

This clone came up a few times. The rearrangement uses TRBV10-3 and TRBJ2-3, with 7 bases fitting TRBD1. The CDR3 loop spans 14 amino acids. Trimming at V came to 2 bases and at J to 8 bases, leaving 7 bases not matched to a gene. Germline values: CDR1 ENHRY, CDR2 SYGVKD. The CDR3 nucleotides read TGTGCCATCAGTGAGCCCTTTCCAGGGGGTACGCAGTATTTT. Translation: CAISEPFPGGTQYF.

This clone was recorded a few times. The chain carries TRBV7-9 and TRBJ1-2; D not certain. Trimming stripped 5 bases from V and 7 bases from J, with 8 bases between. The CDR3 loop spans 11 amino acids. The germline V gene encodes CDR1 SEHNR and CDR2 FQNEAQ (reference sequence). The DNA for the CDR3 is TGTGCCAGCAGCCTCAAGGGTGGCTACACCTTC. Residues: CASSLKGGYTF.

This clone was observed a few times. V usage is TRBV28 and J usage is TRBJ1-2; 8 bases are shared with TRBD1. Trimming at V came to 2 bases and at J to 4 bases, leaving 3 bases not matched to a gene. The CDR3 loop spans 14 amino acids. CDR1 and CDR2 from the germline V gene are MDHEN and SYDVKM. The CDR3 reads CASSLGDRPYGYTF. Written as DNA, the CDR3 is TGTGCCAGCAGTTTAGGGGACAGGCCCTATGGCTACACCTTC.

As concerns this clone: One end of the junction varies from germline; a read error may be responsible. CDR3 coding DNA: TGTGCCAGCAGCTTAGGGGGGACTAGGTCCTCCGAGCAGTACTTC. It codes for CASSLGGTRSSEQYF. The V call is TRBV7-9, the J call TRBJ2-7; 8 nucleotides align to TRBD2. Germline V CDR1 and CDR2: SEHNR, FQNEAQ (reference sequence). The CDR3 consists of 15 residues.

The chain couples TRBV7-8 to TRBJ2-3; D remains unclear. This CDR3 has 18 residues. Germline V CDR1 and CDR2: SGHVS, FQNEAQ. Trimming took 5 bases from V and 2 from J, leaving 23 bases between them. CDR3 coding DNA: TGTGCCAGCAGCCGAATTCTGAACTTAGGAGTCCCCACAGATACGCAGTATTTT. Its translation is CASSRILNLGVPTDTQYF.

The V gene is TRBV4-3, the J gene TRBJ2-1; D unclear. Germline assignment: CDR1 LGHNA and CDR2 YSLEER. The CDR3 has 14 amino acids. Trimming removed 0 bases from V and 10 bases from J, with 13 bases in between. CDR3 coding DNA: TGCGCCAGCAGCCAAGATCTCAATTTAAGAGAGCAGTTCTTC. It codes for CASSQDLNLREQFF.

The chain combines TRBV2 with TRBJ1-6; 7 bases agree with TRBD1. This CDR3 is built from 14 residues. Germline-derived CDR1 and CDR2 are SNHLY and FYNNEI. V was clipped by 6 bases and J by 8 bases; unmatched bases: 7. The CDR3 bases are TGTGCCAGCAGCCGACAGGGTATCGATTCACCCCTCCACTTT. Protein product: CASSRQGIDSPLHF.